The rows below give T cell receptor beta chains drawn from one sample of a study of T cells after yellow fever vaccination. Each CDR3 protein is one row after TCRdb ran MiXCR on the 5' RACE reads. Of some 290,000 distinct CDR3 sequences detected, around 10% appear once; the ten largest clones hold about 3%. This specimen consisted of CD4+ T cells sorted from PBMCs, obtained 45 days after the yellow fever booster vaccination. The receptor source for this set is a man aged 18 to 29 who received the YFV17D yellow fever vaccine. Both conserved end residues are part of each CDR3. A D gene is named only where the DNA matches it firmly. Some rows have no size entry. The others give once, few or many, or a class for an expanded clone.

TGCGCCAGCAGCCCGTGGACTGAAGCTTTCTTT CASSPWTEAFF TRBJ1-1 . few TRBV5-1
TGTGCCAGCAGTTTATCGGTTAGGGGGTCAGCGGGCACCGGGGAGCTGTTTTTT CASSLSVRGSAGTGELFF TRBJ2-2 . many TRBV27
TGTGCCAGCAGAAAGGGACAGGGTCCGCACTATGGCTACACCTTC CASRKGQGPHYGYTF TRBJ1-2 TRBD1 . TRBV12-3/TRBV12-4
TGTGCCAGCTCACGGGACAGCTCTGGGGCCAACGTCCTGACTTTC CASSRDSSGANVLTF TRBJ2-6 TRBD1 . TRBV18
TGTGCCAGCAGTCCCGGACTATTGCGGGGGCCAGATACGCAGTATTTT CASSPGLLRGPDTQYF TRBJ2-3 . few TRBV6-2/TRBV6-3
TGCGCCAGCAGCCACCCGGGGCGCACAGATACGCAGTATTTT CASSHPGRTDTQYF TRBJ2-3 . . TRBV4-3
TGCGCCAGCAGCCAAGATCGCCCAGCGGGGGGCTTACTTAGCTCCTACAATGAGCAGTTCTTC CASSQDRPAGGLLSSYNEQFF TRBJ2-1 TRBD2 many TRBV4-3
TGCAGTGCTAGTTCCGGCCACTCTGGAAACACCATATATTTT CSASSGHSGNTIYF TRBJ1-3 . few TRBV20-1
TGTGCCAGCAGCCCCAATTGGGTGGGCAATCAGCCCCAGCATTTT CASSPNWVGNQPQHF TRBJ1-5 . many TRBV6-5
TGTGCCAGCAGCTCTGGGACACAAAACATTCAGTACTTC CASSSGTQNIQYF TRBJ2-4 . many TRBV11-2
TGTGCCAGCAGCTTCGGGGCGGGCCCTTTCTACGAGCAGTACTTC CASSFGAGPFYEQYF TRBJ2-7 . many TRBV7-2
TGTGCCAGCAGCCCTCCGACAGGGAGGGACACCGGGGAGCTGTTTTTT CASSPPTGRDTGELFF TRBJ2-2 . few TRBV14
TGCAGTGCACCGACTGGGGGCACAGATACGCAGTATTTT CSAPTGGTDTQYF TRBJ2-3 . many TRBV20-1
TGCGCCAGCAGCTTCGGGGGTCCTGGGGGGCGAGAGACCCAGTACTTC CASSFGGPGGRETQYF TRBJ2-5 . . TRBV5-1
TGTGCCAGCAGCCAAGAGTCGAGACAGGGGGTGAATGGCTACACCTTC CASSQESRQGVNGYTF TRBJ1-2 TRBD1 few TRBV4-2
TGTGCCAGCAGCTCAAGCCGTCAAGGGAACACTGAAGCTTTCTTT CASSSSRQGNTEAFF TRBJ1-1 . few TRBV7-9
TGTGCCAGCAGCTTAGAGGCCTCCGGGACTTCCTATGGCTACACCTTC CASSLEASGTSYGYTF TRBJ1-2 . few TRBV7-9
TGCGCCAGCAGCCAAGATACAAGTAGGGACTATGGCTACACCTTC CASSQDTSRDYGYTF TRBJ1-2 . few TRBV4-1
TGTGCCAGCAGTGTCGACGGGTACGAGCAGTACTTC CASSVDGYEQYF TRBJ2-7 . . TRBV2
TGTGCTAGTGGTTTAGACACTTACACCGGGGAGCTGTTTTTT CASGLDTYTGELFF TRBJ2-2 . few TRBV12-5
TGTGCCAGTAGTACCCCTCCCCTAGGACAGGGAGAAACCCACGAGCAGTACTTC CASSTPPLGQGETHEQYF TRBJ2-7 TRBD1 . TRBV19
TGTGCCAGCAGCGTAGTTGGGGACGGCTCCTACAATGAGCAGTTCTTC CASSVVGDGSYNEQFF TRBJ2-1 . few TRBV9
TGTGCCAGCAGTCCGCTAAGCTCCTACGAGCAGTACTTC CASSPLSSYEQYF TRBJ2-7 . . TRBV6-6
TGTGCCAGCAGCGTAGGACAGGGACACCCCGAGTTTTATAATTCACCCCTCCACTTT CASSVGQGHPEFYNSPLHF TRBJ1-6 TRBD1 . TRBV9
TGTGCCAGCAGCCAGACCGGGACAGGGAATCAGCCCCAGCATTTT CASSQTGTGNQPQHF TRBJ1-5 TRBD1 few TRBV5-6
TGCGCCAGCAGTGTCCGGGGAAGCACAGATACGCAGTATTTT CASSVRGSTDTQYF TRBJ2-3 . many TRBV5-1
TGTGCCAGCAGCCCCCCCGGGGACAGGGGATACAATGAGCAGTTCTTC CASSPPGDRGYNEQFF TRBJ2-1 TRBD1 few TRBV5-4
TGTGCCAGCAGTTTAACTAGCTTGTCGACCGGGGAGCTGTTTTTT CASSLTSLSTGELFF TRBJ2-2 . many TRBV12-3/TRBV12-4
TGTGCCAGCAGCCAAGGCGGACTAGCGGGGGCCTACGAGCAGTACTTC CASSQGGLAGAYEQYF TRBJ2-7 TRBD2 . TRBV3-1
TGTGCCACCAGCAGAGATCTGCAAGATACGCAGTATTTT CATSRDLQDTQYF TRBJ2-3 . few TRBV15
TGTGCCATCAGTGAACAGGTCGTCGGCTACACCTTC CAISEQVVGYTF TRBJ1-2 . many TRBV10-3